This T cell receptor beta chain was sequenced during a study of STAT5B mutations in CD4+ large granular lymphocyte leukemia. Concerning this clone itself: The antigen remains undetermined.

Per the germline V gene, CDR1 is LNHNV and CDR2 is YYDKDF (reference sequence). This CDR3 has 14 residues. The V and J ends lost 0 bases and 1 base respectively, with 7 bases between them. The study, taken as a whole, reports: Top patient clones used TRBV06 genes more often: 8/27 versus 2/35 in controls.

The method was immunoSEQ multiplex PCR; TCRdb's version includes in-frame clones alone and lacks a portion of them. The sample has approximately 28,000 clones, roughly nine tenths seen once. Sequencing was carried out using CD4+ T cells from blood buffy coats. The rearrangement joins TRBV15 to TRBJ2-7, with D perhaps TRBD2 (5 bases). The receptor comes from a human donor in good health. CDR3 residues: CATSRDSGSYEQYF. The CDR3, as DNA: TGTGCCACCAGCAGAGATTCGGGGTCCTACGAGCAGTACTTC.